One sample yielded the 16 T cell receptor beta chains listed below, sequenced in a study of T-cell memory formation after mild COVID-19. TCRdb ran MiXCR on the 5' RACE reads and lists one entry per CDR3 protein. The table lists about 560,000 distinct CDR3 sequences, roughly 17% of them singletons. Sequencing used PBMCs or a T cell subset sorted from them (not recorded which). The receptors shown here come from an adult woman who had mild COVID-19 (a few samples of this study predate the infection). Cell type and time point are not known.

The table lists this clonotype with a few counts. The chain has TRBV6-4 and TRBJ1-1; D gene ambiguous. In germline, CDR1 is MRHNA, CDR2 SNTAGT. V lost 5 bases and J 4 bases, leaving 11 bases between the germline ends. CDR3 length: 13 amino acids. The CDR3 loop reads CASSRTWSTEAFF. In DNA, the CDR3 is TGTGCCAGCAGTCGGACCTGGAGCACTGAAGCTTTCTTT.

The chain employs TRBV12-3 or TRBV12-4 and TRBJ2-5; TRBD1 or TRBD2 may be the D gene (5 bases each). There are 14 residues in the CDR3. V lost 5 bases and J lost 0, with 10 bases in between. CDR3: CASSGGFDQETQYF. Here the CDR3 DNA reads TGTGCCAGCAGTGGGGGTTTCGACCAAGAGACCCAGTACTTC.

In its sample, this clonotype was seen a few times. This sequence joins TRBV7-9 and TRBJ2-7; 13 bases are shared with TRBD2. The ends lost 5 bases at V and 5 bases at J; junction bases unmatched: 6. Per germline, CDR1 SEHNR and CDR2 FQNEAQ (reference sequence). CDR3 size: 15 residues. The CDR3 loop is CASSILAGGQDEQYF. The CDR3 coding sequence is TGTGCCAGCAGCATACTAGCGGGGGGGCAGGACGAGCAGTACTTC. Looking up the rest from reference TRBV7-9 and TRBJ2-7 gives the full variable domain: DTGVSQNPRHKITKRGQNVTFRCDPISEHNRLYWYRQTLGQGPEFLTYFQNEAQLEKSRLLSDRFSAERPKGSFSTLEIQRTEQGDSAMYLCASSILAGGQDEQYFGPGTRLTVT.

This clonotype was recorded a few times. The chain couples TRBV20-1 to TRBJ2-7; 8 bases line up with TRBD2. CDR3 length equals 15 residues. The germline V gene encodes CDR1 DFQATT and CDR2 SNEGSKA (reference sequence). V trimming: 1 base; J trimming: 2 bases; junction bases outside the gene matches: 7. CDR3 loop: CSARAGSGKAYEQYF. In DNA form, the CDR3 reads TGCAGTGCTAGAGCCGGTAGCGGGAAAGCCTACGAGCAGTACTTC.

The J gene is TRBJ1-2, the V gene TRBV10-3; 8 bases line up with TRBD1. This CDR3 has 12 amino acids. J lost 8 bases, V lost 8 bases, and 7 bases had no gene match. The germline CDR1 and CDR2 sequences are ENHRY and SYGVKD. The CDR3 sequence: CAIGQGGVGYTF. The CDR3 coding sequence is TGTGCCATCGGACAGGGAGGAGTGGGCTACACCTTC.

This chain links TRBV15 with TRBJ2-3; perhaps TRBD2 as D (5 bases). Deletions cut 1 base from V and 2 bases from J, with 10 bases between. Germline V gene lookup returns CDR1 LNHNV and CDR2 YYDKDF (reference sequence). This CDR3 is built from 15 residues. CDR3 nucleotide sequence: TGTGCCACCAGCAGAGCGACGGGGTACACAGATACGCAGTATTTT. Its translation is CATSRATGYTDTQYF.

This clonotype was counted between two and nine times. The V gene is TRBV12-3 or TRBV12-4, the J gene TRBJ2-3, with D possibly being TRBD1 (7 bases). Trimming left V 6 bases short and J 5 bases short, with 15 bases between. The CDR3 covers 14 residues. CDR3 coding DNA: TGTGCCAGCAGCCCAGGGGGGCTGGGAGATACGCAGTATTTT. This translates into CASSPGGLGDTQYF.

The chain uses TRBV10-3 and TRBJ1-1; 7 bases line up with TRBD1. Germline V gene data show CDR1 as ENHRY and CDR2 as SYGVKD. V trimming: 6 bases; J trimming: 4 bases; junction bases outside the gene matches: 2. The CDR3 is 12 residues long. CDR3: CAISDRVTEAFF. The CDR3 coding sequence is TGTGCCATCAGCGACAGGGTCACTGAAGCTTTCTTT.

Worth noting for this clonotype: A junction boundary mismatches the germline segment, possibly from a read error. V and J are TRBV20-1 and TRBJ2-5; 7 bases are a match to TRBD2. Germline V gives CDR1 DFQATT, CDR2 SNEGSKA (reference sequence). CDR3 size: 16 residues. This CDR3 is CSARERGSGVQETQYF. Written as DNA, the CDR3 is TGCAGTGCTAGAGAGCGTGGGAGCGGGGTCCAAGAGACACAGTACTTC.

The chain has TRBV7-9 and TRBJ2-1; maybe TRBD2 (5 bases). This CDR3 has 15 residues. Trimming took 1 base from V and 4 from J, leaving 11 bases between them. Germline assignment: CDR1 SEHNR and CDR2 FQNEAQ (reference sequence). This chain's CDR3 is CASSLDLAPYNEQFF. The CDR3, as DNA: TGTGCCAGCAGCTTAGATCTAGCTCCGTACAATGAGCAGTTCTTC.

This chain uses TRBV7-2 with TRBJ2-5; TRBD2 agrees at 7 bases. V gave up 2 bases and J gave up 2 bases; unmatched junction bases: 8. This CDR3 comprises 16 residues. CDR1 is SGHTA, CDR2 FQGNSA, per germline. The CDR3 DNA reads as TGTGCCAGCAGCTTATGGGCGGGAGAAGGGCAAGAGACCCAGTACTTC. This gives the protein CASSLWAGEGQETQYF.

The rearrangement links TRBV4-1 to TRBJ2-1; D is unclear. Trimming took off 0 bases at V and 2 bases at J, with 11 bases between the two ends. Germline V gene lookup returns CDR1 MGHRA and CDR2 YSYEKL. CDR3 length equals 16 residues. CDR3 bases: TGCGCCAGCAGCCAAGATAATAGCCGTCCCTACAATGAGCAGTTCTTC. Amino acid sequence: CASSQDNSRPYNEQFF.

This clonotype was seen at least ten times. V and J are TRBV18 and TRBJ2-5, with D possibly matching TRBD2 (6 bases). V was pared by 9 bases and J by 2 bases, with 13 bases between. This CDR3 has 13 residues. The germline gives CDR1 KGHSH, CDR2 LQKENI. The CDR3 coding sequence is TGTGCCAGTCACGCCGGGAGACAAGAGACCCAGTACTTC. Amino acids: CASHAGRQETQYF.

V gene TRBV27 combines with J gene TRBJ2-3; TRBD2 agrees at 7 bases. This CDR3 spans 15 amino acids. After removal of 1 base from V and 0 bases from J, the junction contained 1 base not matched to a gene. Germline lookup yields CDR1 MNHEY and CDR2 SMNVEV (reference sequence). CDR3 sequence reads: CASSLYGGSTDTQYF. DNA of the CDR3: TGTGCCAGCAGTTTATACGGGGGGAGCACAGATACGCAGTATTTT.

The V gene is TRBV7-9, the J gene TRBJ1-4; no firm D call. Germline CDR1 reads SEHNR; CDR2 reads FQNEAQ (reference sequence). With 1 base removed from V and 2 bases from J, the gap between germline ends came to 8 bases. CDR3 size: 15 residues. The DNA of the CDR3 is TGTGCCAGCAGCTTAGAATCGGGGACTAATGAAAAACTGTTTTTT. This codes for CASSLESGTNEKLFF. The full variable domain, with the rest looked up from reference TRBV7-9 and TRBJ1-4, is DTGVSQNPRHKITKRGQNVTFRCDPISEHNRLYWYRQTLGQGPEFLTYFQNEAQLEKSRLLSDRFSAERPKGSFSTLEIQRTEQGDSAMYLCASSLESGTNEKLFFGSGTQLSVL.

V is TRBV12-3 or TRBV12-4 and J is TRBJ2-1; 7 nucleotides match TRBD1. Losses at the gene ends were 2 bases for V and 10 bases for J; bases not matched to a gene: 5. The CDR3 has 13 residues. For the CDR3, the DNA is TGTGCCAGCAGTTTATTGATGGACAGGGAGCAGTTCTTC. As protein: CASSLLMDREQFF.